This is a list of T cell receptor beta chains from one sample in a study of response to subunit inactivated influenza vaccine. TCRdb passed the RT-PCR reads through MiXCR, listing each CDR3 protein once. The table has about 520,000 distinct CDR3 sequences, 25% seen once. This sample comprised CD4+ T cells sorted from PBMCs, obtained less than 6 days after vaccination. These receptor sequences come from a man in his fifties who received an inactivated influenza vaccine. Each CDR3 is given with its conserved first and last residue. Fields, in order: D gene, J gene, clone size, V gene, CDR3 DNA, CDR3 protein. A D gene is named only where the DNA matches it firmly. The size entry is marked missing in some rows and otherwise reads once, few, many or a size class.

d_call: .; j_call: TRBJ2-3; clone_size: .; v_call: TRBV7-9; cdr3_nt: TGTGCCAGCAGCCCGACTAGGGGAATGGCAGATACGCAGTATTTT; cdr3_aa: CASSPTRGMADTQYF
d_call: .; j_call: TRBJ2-1; clone_size: few; v_call: TRBV6-1; cdr3_nt: TGTGCCAGCAGGCGAGTCCAGGGGGGTGGGATGAATGAGCAGTTCTTC; cdr3_aa: CASRRVQGGGMNEQFF
d_call: .; j_call: TRBJ2-1; clone_size: few; v_call: TRBV5-1; cdr3_nt: TGCGCCAGCAGCGGGGGACCCCTCAACTCCTACAATGAGCAGTTCTTC; cdr3_aa: CASSGGPLNSYNEQFF
d_call: .; j_call: TRBJ2-1; clone_size: .; v_call: TRBV20-1; cdr3_nt: TGCAGTGCTAGAGATTTAATCGGGCTAGTCAATGAGCAGTTCTTC; cdr3_aa: CSARDLIGLVNEQFF
d_call: .; j_call: TRBJ2-4; clone_size: few; v_call: TRBV6-1; cdr3_nt: TGTGCCAGCAGTGAATCCCTAGGGTCTCAGTACTTC; cdr3_aa: CASSESLGSQYF
d_call: .; j_call: TRBJ1-2; clone_size: few; v_call: TRBV10-3; cdr3_nt: TGTGCCATCAGTGCCAGGGAGAGTGGCTACACCTTC; cdr3_aa: CAISARESGYTF
d_call: .; j_call: TRBJ1-2; clone_size: .; v_call: TRBV10-3; cdr3_nt: TGTGCCATCAGTGACCGGGCAACAGTGGGCTATGGCTACACCTTC; cdr3_aa: CAISDRATVGYGYTF
d_call: .; j_call: TRBJ1-5; clone_size: .; v_call: TRBV20-1; cdr3_nt: TGCAGTGCTCAGGGGAATCAGCCCCAGCATTTT; cdr3_aa: CSAQGNQPQHF
d_call: TRBD1; j_call: TRBJ1-4; clone_size: .; v_call: TRBV24-1; cdr3_nt: TGTGCCACCAGTGACCCGGGACAGGGTAATGAAAAACTGTTTTTT; cdr3_aa: CATSDPGQGNEKLFF
d_call: TRBD2; j_call: TRBJ2-1; clone_size: few; v_call: TRBV5-1; cdr3_nt: TGCGCCAGTCGTGGTTCTAGCGGGGGGATCCAAAGCTCCTACAATGAGCAGTTCTTC; cdr3_aa: CASRGSSGGIQSSYNEQFF
d_call: TRBD2; j_call: TRBJ2-1; clone_size: few; v_call: TRBV7-2; cdr3_nt: TGTGCCAGCAGCTTGTCTATGATAGCGGGAGACTCGCAGTTCTTC; cdr3_aa: CASSLSMIAGDSQFF
d_call: TRBD2; j_call: TRBJ2-1; clone_size: .; v_call: TRBV20-1; cdr3_nt: TGCAGTGCTAGAGATCTTGGCACTAGCGGGGGGACGCGCTACAATGAGCAGTTCTTC; cdr3_aa: CSARDLGTSGGTRYNEQFF
d_call: TRBD2; j_call: TRBJ2-1; clone_size: .; v_call: TRBV9; cdr3_nt: TGTGCCAGCAGCGTAGAAAGCGGGAGGCGTGATGAGCAGTTCTTC; cdr3_aa: CASSVESGRRDEQFF
d_call: TRBD2; j_call: TRBJ2-3; clone_size: few; v_call: TRBV5-8; cdr3_nt: TGTGCCAGCAGCTTGGGTTCCAGCGGGACCACAGATACGCAGTATTTT; cdr3_aa: CASSLGSSGTTDTQYF
d_call: TRBD2; j_call: TRBJ2-1; clone_size: .; v_call: TRBV4-2; cdr3_nt: TGTGCCAGCAGCCAAGGTGCCCACTCAGCGGGAGGTGCTTATGAGCAGTTCTTC; cdr3_aa: CASSQGAHSAGGAYEQFF
d_call: .; j_call: TRBJ2-3; clone_size: many; v_call: TRBV5-1; cdr3_nt: TGCGCCAGCAGCTTGGCAGCCACAGATACGCAGTATTTT; cdr3_aa: CASSLAATDTQYF
d_call: TRBD1; j_call: TRBJ2-4; clone_size: .; v_call: TRBV4-3; cdr3_nt: TGCGCCAGCAGCCAAGATCGAGGGACAGGGAGGTACTTC; cdr3_aa: CASSQDRGTGRYF
d_call: .; j_call: TRBJ2-7; clone_size: .; v_call: TRBV18; cdr3_nt: TGTGCCAGCTCCCCCGCCGGGAGCTCCTACGAGCAGTACTTC; cdr3_aa: CASSPAGSSYEQYF
d_call: .; j_call: TRBJ1-2; clone_size: few; v_call: TRBV10-3; cdr3_nt: TGTGCCATCAGCCGGGATCCCCACTATGGCTACACCTTC; cdr3_aa: CAISRDPHYGYTF
d_call: .; j_call: TRBJ2-7; clone_size: .; v_call: TRBV12-3/TRBV12-4; cdr3_nt: TGTGCCAGCAGGAGGGACATAGCCTACGAGCAGTACTTC; cdr3_aa: CASRRDIAYEQYF
d_call: .; j_call: TRBJ2-1; clone_size: .; v_call: TRBV3-1; cdr3_nt: TGTGCCAGCAGCCCCGGCGGGGCTAAGCAGTTCTTC; cdr3_aa: CASSPGGAKQFF
d_call: TRBD1; j_call: TRBJ1-2; clone_size: few; v_call: TRBV4-3; cdr3_nt: TGCGCCAGCAGGCAGGGACAGGCTTACAACTATGGCTACACCTTC; cdr3_aa: CASRQGQAYNYGYTF
d_call: TRBD2; j_call: TRBJ2-1; clone_size: few; v_call: TRBV4-1; cdr3_nt: TGCGCCAGCAGCCAAGGGCGCGCTAGCGGGGGATTTAACAATGAGCAGTTCTTC; cdr3_aa: CASSQGRASGGFNNEQFF
d_call: .; j_call: TRBJ2-3; clone_size: .; v_call: TRBV20-1; cdr3_nt: TGCAGTGCTAGATCATGGGGTGGCGCTAGCACAGATACGCAGTATTTT; cdr3_aa: CSARSWGGASTDTQYF
d_call: TRBD1; j_call: TRBJ2-7; clone_size: .; v_call: TRBV5-1; cdr3_nt: TGCGCCAGCAGCTTGGAAGCGACAGGGCCCTACGAGCAGTACTTC; cdr3_aa: CASSLEATGPYEQYF
d_call: TRBD2; j_call: TRBJ2-3; clone_size: few; v_call: TRBV7-2; cdr3_nt: TGTGCCAGCAGCTTACGAATTGCTAGCGGGGGGGCGCAGTATTTT; cdr3_aa: CASSLRIASGGAQYF
d_call: .; j_call: TRBJ1-5; clone_size: few; v_call: TRBV6-5; cdr3_nt: TGTGCCAGCAGTTACGGTCAGGGCACTCAGCCCCAGCATTTT; cdr3_aa: CASSYGQGTQPQHF
d_call: .; j_call: TRBJ2-2; clone_size: few; v_call: TRBV11-2; cdr3_nt: TGTGCCAGCAGCTTAGATCTGGGGACCGGGGAGCTGTTTTTT; cdr3_aa: CASSLDLGTGELFF
d_call: TRBD2; j_call: TRBJ2-7; clone_size: many; v_call: TRBV7-2; cdr3_nt: TGTGCCAGCAGCTTCGGGCTAGCGGGCCAATCCTACGAGCAGTACTTC; cdr3_aa: CASSFGLAGQSYEQYF
d_call: TRBD2; j_call: TRBJ2-5; clone_size: few; v_call: TRBV12-3/TRBV12-4; cdr3_nt: TGTGCCAGCAGTAAGCGGGGGGGCCTTGAGACCCAGTACTTC; cdr3_aa: CASSKRGGLETQYF
d_call: .; j_call: TRBJ1-2; clone_size: few; v_call: TRBV12-3/TRBV12-4; cdr3_nt: TGTGCCAGCAGCCCCGACACCCGGTATGGCTACACCTTC; cdr3_aa: CASSPDTRYGYTF
d_call: TRBD2; j_call: TRBJ2-3; clone_size: .; v_call: TRBV11-2; cdr3_nt: TGTGCCAGCAGCTTACTAGCGGGGGGATTAAGAATTGGCACAGATACGCAGTATTTT; cdr3_aa: CASSLLAGGLRIGTDTQYF
d_call: TRBD1; j_call: TRBJ2-7; clone_size: few; v_call: TRBV29-1; cdr3_nt: TGCAGCGTTGCAACAGGACAGGGGTACGAGCAGTACTTC; cdr3_aa: CSVATGQGYEQYF
d_call: TRBD1; j_call: TRBJ1-6; clone_size: many; v_call: TRBV5-1; cdr3_nt: TGCGCCAGCAGCTTGGTGGGACAGGGAAGTTCACCCCTCCACTTT; cdr3_aa: CASSLVGQGSSPLHF
d_call: .; j_call: TRBJ2-3; clone_size: few; v_call: TRBV20-1; cdr3_nt: TGCAGTGCCGTCCTACCACCGGATACGCAGTATTTT; cdr3_aa: CSAVLPPDTQYF
d_call: .; j_call: TRBJ1-1; clone_size: .; v_call: TRBV4-1; cdr3_nt: TGCGCCAGCAGCAGCCCTTTGAACACTGAAGCTTTCTTT; cdr3_aa: CASSSPLNTEAFF
d_call: TRBD2; j_call: TRBJ2-7; clone_size: .; v_call: TRBV20-1; cdr3_nt: TGCAGTGCGCCCGGGACTAGCGGCTCAGTCGAGCAGTACTTC; cdr3_aa: CSAPGTSGSVEQYF
d_call: .; j_call: TRBJ2-2; clone_size: few; v_call: TRBV20-1; cdr3_nt: TGCAGTGCTAGAGGGAGAGGTTGGGGAAACACCGGGGAGCTGTTTTTT; cdr3_aa: CSARGRGWGNTGELFF
d_call: .; j_call: TRBJ2-3; clone_size: .; v_call: TRBV28; cdr3_nt: TGTGCCAGCAGAAGAACCGTGACAGCAGATACGCAGTATTTT; cdr3_aa: CASRRTVTADTQYF
d_call: .; j_call: TRBJ2-1; clone_size: few; v_call: TRBV6-4; cdr3_nt: TGTGCCAGCAGCATATCAGGGAGTAGAGGCTCCTACAATGAGCAGTTCTTC; cdr3_aa: CASSISGSRGSYNEQFF